This paragraph reports one TCR beta chain. What it binds is unknown. Trimming took off 2 bases at V and 2 bases at J, with 9 bases between the two ends. This CDR3 has 14 amino acids. Looked up from germline, CDR1 is SGHTA and CDR2 is FQGNSA. These data come from a study of chemoradiotherapy in HPV16-positive cancers. Study context: Candidate HPV-specific T-cell clones and common TCR motifs came from functional assays in a couple of HPV16-positive patients. Points from the study as a whole: Better recurrence-free survival went with HPV-responsive T-cell expansion in HPV16-positive patients. Candidate HPV-specific clones and E7-related TCR motifs grew in tumor during treatment.

Method: immunoSEQ multiplex PCR; TCRdb's copy keeps in-frame clones and lacks some. Of over 10,000 clones detected, approximately 77% appear once; the ten largest clones hold about 1.4%. This chain links TRBV7-2 with TRBJ1-1; D gene ambiguous. This TCR derives from a human donor with HPV-associated anogenital cancer. The sample was gathered from a patient who underwent chemoradiotherapy. CDR3 coding DNA: TGTGCCAGCAGCTTAATCAGGCCTAACACTGAAGCTTTCTTT. Protein product: CASSLIRPNTEAFF.